Below, one TCR beta chain is given with its context. This record belongs to a study of T cells after somatic rescue of genetic block. The table came from immunoSEQ multiplex PCR; TCRdb's copy has only in-frame clones and leaves some out. The sample holds approximately 78,000 clones, about nine tenths seen once. Trimming removed 0 bases from V and 9 bases from J, with 15 bases in between. The CDR3 extends over 15 amino acids. Germline V gives CDR1 MGHRA, CDR2 YSYEKL. This clonotype originated in a man under 40. The chain uses TRBV4-1 and TRBJ2-1; D unresolved. The sequencing input was peripheral blood mononuclear cells (PBMCs). The DNA of the CDR3 is TGCGCCAGCAGCCAAGATCTGGCAATAAAGGGTGAGCAGTTCTTC. This codes for CASSQDLAIKGEQFF.